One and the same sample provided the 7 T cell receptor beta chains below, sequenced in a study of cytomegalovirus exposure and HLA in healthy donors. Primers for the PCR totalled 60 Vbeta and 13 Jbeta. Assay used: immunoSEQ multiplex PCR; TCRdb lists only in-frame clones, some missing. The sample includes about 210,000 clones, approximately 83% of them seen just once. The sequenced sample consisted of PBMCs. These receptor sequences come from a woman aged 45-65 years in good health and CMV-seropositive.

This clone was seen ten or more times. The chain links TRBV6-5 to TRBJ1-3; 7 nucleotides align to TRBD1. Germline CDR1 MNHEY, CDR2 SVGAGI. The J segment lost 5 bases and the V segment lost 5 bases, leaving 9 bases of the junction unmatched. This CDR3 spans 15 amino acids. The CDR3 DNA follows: TGTGCCAGCAGTCGACAGGGAGGCAGGAGAAACACCATATATTTT. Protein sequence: CASSRQGGRRNTIYF.

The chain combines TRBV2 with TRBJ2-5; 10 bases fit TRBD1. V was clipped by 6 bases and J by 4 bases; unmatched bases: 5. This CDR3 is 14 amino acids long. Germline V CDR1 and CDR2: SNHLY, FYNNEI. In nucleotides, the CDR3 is TGTGCCAGCAGGGGACAGGGGATAATAGAGACCCAGTACTTC. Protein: CASRGQGIIETQYF.

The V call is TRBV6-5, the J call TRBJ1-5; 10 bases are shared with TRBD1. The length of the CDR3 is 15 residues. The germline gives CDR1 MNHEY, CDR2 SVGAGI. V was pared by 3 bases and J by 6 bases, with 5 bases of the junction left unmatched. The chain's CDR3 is CASSYDRGQVQPQHF. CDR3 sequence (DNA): TGTGCCAGCAGTTATGACAGGGGGCAGGTTCAGCCCCAGCATTTT.

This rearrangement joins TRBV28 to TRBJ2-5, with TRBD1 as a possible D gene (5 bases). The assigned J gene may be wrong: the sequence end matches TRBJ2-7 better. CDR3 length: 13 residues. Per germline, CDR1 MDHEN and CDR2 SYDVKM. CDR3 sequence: CASARDRGYEQYF. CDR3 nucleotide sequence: TGTGCCAGCGCCCGCGACAGAGGCTACGAGCAGTACTTC.

The CDR3 spells CASTMDRDPTEAFF. Written as DNA, the CDR3 is TGTGCCAGCACTATGGACAGGGACCCCACTGAAGCTTTCTTT. This chain links TRBV25-1 with TRBJ1-1; the match to TRBD1 covers 8 bases. This CDR3 is built from 14 residues. Unmatched junction bases numbered 8, after V lost 7 bases and J lost 4 bases. CDR1 is MGHDK and CDR2 is SYGVNS in the germline V gene.

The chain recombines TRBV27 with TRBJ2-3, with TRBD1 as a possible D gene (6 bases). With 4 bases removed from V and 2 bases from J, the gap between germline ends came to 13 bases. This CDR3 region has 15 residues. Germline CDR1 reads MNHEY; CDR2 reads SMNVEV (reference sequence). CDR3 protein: CASSSYRATTDTQYF. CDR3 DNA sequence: TGTGCCAGCAGTTCTTACAGGGCTACCACAGATACGCAGTATTTT.

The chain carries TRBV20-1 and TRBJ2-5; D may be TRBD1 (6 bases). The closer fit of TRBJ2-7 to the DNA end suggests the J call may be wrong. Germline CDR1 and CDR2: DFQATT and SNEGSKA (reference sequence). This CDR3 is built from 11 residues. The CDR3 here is CSAMDSYEQYF. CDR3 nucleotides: TGCAGTGCTATGGACAGCTACGAGCAGTACTTC.